Below, one T cell receptor beta chain is given with its context. Its antigen is currently unknown. The source of the sample is a study of T cell responses to AZD1222 COVID-19 vaccine. Study-level information: Investigators merged groups given second doses at roughly 4 or roughly 12 weeks.

Study outcomes and limitations: Spike was spanned by vaccine-associated CD4 TCRs, which were dominant at 160-218 and 743-854.

The assay was immunoSEQ multiplex PCR, and TCRdb's table has in-frame clones only and misses some. The table has approximately 90,000 clones, about 92% seen once. The CDR3 is 14 residues long. The V end was cut by 5 bases, the J end by 1 base, with 11 bases between. Germline-derived CDR1 and CDR2 are KGHSH and LQKENI. The chain recombines TRBV18 with TRBJ2-5; D may be TRBD1 (7 bases). Sample: peripheral blood, taken on day 0 of AZD1222 vaccination. The sequence was obtained from an adult in good health. CDR3: CASSAGQFQETQYF. CDR3 sequence (DNA): TGTGCCAGCTCAGCGGGACAGTTCCAAGAGACCCAGTACTTC.